This T cell receptor (beta chain) was observed in a study of blood T cell repertoires in COVID-19. CDR3 length: 16 amino acids. V was pared by 0 bases and J by 8 bases, with 10 bases of the junction left unmatched. TCRdb keeps only in-frame clones here, not all; method: immunoSEQ multiplex PCR. The repertoire includes about 150,000 clones, around 82% of them detected once, and approximately 6% sits in the top ten. Material for sequencing was PBMCs or T cells enriched from blood (not recorded which). This TCR was sampled from a woman aged 45-60 years who had recovered from COVID-19. This chain uses TRBV5-3 with TRBJ1-2; 10 bases fit TRBD1. TRBV5-3 is filed as an ORF, its function uncertain. CDR3 protein: CARSLAGDRGWRGYTF. For the CDR3, the DNA is TGTGCCAGAAGCTTGGCCGGGGACAGGGGTTGGCGAGGCTACACCTTC.